The 2 T cell receptor beta chains below were found in one sample sequenced in a study of cytomegalovirus exposure and HLA in healthy donors. With 60 Vbeta and 13 Jbeta primers, the PCR was carried out. Measured with immunoSEQ multiplex PCR; TCRdb has only the in-frame clones, and not every one. The table lists 100,000 to 150,000 clones, 70% to 75% of them singletons. The sequenced material came from PBMCs. The receptors stem from a woman aged 40 to 50 in good health and CMV-seropositive.

The chain is built from TRBV6-5 and TRBJ1-5; 8 bases map to TRBD1. There are 14 residues in the CDR3. Trimming removed 5 bases from V and 7 bases from J; junction bases left unmatched: 7. Germline assignment: CDR1 MNHEY and CDR2 SVGAGI. CDR3 in amino acids: CASSRTGLGQPQHF. The DNA of the CDR3 is TGTGCCAGCAGTAGGACAGGGTTGGGCCAGCCCCAGCATTTT.

V is TRBV18 and J is TRBJ2-5, with 8 bases matching TRBD1. V dropped 2 bases and J dropped 0; count of bases not matched to a gene: 2. This CDR3 spans 15 amino acids. Germline CDR1 KGHSH, CDR2 LQKENI. CDR3 nucleotides: TGTGCCAGCTCACCAAGACAGGGGAACCAAGAGACCCAGTACTTC. It specifies CASSPRQGNQETQYF.